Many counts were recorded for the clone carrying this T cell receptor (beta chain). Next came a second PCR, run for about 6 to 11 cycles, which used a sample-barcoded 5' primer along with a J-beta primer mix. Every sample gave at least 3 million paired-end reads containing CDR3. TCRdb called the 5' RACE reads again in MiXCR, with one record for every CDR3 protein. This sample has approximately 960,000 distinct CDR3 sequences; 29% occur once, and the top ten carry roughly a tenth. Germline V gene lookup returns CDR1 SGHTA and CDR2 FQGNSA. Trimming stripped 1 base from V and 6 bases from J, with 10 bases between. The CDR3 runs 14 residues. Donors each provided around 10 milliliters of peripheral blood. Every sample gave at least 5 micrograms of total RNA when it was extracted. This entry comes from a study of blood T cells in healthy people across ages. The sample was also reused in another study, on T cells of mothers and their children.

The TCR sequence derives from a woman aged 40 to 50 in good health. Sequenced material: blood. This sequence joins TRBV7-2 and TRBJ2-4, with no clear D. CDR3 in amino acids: CASSLGTVLNIQYF. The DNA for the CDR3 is TGTGCCAGCAGCTTAGGCACGGTTTTAAACATTCAGTACTTC.